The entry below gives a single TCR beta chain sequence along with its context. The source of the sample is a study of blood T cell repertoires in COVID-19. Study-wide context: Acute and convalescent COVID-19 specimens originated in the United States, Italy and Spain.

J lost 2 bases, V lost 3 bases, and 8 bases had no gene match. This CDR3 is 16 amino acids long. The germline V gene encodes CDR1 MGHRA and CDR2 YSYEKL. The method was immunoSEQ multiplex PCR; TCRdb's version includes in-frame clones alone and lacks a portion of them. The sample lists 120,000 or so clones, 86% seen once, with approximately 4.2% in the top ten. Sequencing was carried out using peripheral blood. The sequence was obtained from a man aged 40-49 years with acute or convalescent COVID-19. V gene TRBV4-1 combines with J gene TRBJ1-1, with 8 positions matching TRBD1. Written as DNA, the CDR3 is TGCGCCAGCAGCCAGCCTTCAACAGGGGGTAACACTGAAGCTTTCTTT. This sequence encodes CASSQPSTGGNTEAFF.